This T cell receptor beta chain was obtained from a study of Ad26.COV2.S vaccination and SARS-CoV-2 variants. Findings of the study overall: Placebo recipients trailed vaccine recipients in spike-specific TCR breadth. Breadth measured for non-spike TCRs was similar across vaccine and placebo recipients. Responses of spike-specific T cells (both CD8+ and CD4+) reportedly showed substantial breadth after vaccination. Analyses that measured TCR breadth and depth may have underestimated total T cell responses.

Of note for this clone: As yet, its antigen is unknown.

The repertoire was sequenced with immunoSEQ multiplex PCR; TCRdb's copy has only in-frame clones and lacks some. This sample yields about 350,000 clones, of which about 90% are seen a single time; around 4.2% belongs to the top ten. Germline values: CDR1 MNHNY, CDR2 SVGAGI (reference sequence). Losses at the gene ends were 2 bases for V and 5 bases for J; bases not matched to a gene: 11. The length of the CDR3 is 16 residues. The starting material was peripheral blood, obtained after recovery from COVID-19. The rearrangement uses TRBV6-6 and TRBJ1-1, with TRBD1 matching over 7 bases. The clonotype was recovered from a human donor who had recovered from COVID-19. CDR3: CASSYERGQYGTEAFF. CDR3 nucleotides: TGTGCCAGCAGTTACGAGAGGGGGCAATATGGGACTGAAGCTTTCTTT.